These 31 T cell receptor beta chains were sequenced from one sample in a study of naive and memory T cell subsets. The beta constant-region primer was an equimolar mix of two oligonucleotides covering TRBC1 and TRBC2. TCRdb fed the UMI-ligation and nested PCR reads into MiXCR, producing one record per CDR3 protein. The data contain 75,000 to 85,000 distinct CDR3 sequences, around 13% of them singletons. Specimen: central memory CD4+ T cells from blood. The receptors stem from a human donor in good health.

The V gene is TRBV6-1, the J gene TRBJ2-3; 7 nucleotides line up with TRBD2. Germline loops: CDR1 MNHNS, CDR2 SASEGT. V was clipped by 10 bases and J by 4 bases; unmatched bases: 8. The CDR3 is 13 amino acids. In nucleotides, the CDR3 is TGTGCCACACGGGGGGTCGGGCCAGATACGCAGTATTTT. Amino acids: CATRGVGPDTQYF.

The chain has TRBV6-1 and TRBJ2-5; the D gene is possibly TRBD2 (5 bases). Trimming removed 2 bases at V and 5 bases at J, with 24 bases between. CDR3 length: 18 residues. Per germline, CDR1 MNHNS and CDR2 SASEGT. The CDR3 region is CASSEPSASSTTGETQYF. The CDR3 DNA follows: TGTGCCAGCAGTGAACCTTCGGCTAGCTCAACGACTGGGGAGACCCAGTACTTC.

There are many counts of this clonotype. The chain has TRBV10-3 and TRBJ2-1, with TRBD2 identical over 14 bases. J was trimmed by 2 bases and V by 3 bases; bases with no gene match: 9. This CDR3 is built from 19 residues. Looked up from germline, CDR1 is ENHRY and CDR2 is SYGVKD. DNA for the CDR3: TGTGCCATCAGTGATCTTGGGACTAGCGGGAGTAGGGCCTACAATGAGCAGTTCTTC. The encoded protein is CAISDLGTSGSRAYNEQFF.

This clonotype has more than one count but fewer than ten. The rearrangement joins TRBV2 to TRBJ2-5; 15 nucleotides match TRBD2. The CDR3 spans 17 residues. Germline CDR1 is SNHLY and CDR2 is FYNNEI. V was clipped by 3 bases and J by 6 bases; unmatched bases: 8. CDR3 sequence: CASSDRGTSGRMKTQYF. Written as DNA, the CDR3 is TGTGCCAGCAGTGACCGGGGGACTAGCGGGAGGATGAAGACCCAGTACTTC.

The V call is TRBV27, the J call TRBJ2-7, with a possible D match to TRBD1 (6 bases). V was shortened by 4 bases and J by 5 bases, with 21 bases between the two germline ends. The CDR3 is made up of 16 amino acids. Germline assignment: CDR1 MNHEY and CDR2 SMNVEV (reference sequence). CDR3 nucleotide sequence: TGTGCCAGCAGTTCTATCGGGCCTGCCCCAGGGGACGAGCAGTACTTC. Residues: CASSSIGPAPGDEQYF.

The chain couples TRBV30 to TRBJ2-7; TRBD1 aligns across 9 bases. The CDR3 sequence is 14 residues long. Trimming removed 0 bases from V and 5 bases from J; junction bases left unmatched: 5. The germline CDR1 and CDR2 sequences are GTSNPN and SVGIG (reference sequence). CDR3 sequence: CAWSVLQGANEQYF. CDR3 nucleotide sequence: TGTGCCTGGAGTGTACTACAGGGGGCCAACGAGCAGTACTTC.

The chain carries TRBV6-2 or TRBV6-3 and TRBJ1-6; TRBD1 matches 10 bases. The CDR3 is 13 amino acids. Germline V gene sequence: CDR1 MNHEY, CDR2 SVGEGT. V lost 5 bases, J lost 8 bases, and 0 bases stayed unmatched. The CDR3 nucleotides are TGTGCCAGCAGTGGACAGGGGGATTCACCCCTCCACTTT. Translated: CASSGQGDSPLHF.

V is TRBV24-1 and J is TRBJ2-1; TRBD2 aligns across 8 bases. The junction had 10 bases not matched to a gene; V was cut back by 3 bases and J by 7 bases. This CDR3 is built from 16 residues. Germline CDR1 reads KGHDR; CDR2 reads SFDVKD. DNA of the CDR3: TGTGCCACCAGTGATACCGGGAGGGCCGGGGGAAATGAGCAGTTCTTC. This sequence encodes CATSDTGRAGGNEQFF.

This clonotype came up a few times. CDR3 loop: CATSDPGLAGGPFNEQFF. CDR3 coding DNA: TGTGCCACCAGTGACCCAGGACTAGCGGGAGGGCCTTTCAATGAGCAGTTCTTC. The rearrangement uses TRBV24-1 and TRBJ2-1; 15 bases are a match to TRBD2. Germline CDR1 KGHDR, CDR2 SFDVKD. There are 18 residues in the CDR3. The trim removed 4 bases at V and 6 bases at J, leaving 9 bases unmatched.

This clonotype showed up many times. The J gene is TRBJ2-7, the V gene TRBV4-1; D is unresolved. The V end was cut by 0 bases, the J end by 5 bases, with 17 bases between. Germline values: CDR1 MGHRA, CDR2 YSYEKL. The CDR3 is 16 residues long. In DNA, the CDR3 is TGCGCCAGCAGCCAAGATTTGGCTGGGGTGGGCCACGAGCAGTACTTC. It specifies CASSQDLAGVGHEQYF.

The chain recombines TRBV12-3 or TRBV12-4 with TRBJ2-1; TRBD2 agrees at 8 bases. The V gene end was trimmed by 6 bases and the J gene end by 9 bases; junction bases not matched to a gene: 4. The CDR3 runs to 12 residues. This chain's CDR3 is CASRLTSGEQFF. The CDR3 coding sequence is TGTGCCAGCAGGCTTACTAGCGGTGAGCAGTTCTTC.

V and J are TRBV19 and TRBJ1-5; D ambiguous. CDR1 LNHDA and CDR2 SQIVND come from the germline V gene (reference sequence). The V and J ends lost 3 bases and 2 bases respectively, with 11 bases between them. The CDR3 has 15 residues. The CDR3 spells CASSIARSGNQPQHF. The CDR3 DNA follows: TGTGCCAGTAGTATCGCGCGGTCGGGCAATCAGCCCCAGCATTTT.

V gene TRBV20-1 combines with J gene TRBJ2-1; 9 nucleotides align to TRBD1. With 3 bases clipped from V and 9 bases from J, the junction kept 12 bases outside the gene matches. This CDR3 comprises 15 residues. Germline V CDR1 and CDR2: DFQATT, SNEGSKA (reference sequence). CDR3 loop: CSARNRGRRSSEQFF. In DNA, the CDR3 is TGCAGTGCTAGGAACAGGGGGCGTAGATCGAGTGAGCAGTTCTTC.

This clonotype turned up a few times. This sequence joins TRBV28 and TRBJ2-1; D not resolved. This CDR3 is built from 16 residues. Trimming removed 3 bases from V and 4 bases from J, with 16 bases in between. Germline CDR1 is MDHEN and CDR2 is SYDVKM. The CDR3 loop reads CASSFYHTAGYNEQFF. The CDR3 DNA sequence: TGTGCCAGCAGTTTTTATCACACCGCAGGATACAATGAGCAGTTCTTC.

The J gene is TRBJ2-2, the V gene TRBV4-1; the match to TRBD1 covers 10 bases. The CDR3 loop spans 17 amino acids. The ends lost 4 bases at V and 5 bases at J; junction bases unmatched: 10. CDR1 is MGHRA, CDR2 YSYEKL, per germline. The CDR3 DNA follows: TGCGCCAGCAGCCGCCAAATTATGGGACAGGGGACCGGGGAGCTGTTTTTT. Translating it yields CASSRQIMGQGTGELFF.

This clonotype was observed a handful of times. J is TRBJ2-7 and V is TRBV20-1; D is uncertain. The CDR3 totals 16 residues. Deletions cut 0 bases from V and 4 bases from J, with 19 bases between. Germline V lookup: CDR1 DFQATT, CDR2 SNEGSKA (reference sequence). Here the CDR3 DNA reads TGCAGTGCTAGAGATAATGCAGTCTCCCTTTTGTACGAGCAGTACTTC. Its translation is CSARDNAVSLLYEQYF.

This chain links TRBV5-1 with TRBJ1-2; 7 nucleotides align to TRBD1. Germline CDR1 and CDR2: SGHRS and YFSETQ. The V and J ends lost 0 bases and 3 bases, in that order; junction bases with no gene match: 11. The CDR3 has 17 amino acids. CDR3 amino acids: CASSLVLLNTGDYGYTF. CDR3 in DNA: TGCGCCAGCAGCTTGGTCCTCCTAAATACAGGGGACTATGGCTACACCTTC.

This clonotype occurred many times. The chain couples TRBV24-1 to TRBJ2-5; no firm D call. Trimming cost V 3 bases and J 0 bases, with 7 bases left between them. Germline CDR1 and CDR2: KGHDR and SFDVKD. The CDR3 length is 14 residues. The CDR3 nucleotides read TGTGCCACCAGTGATGACTCTCACCAAGAGACCCAGTACTTC. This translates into CATSDDSHQETQYF.

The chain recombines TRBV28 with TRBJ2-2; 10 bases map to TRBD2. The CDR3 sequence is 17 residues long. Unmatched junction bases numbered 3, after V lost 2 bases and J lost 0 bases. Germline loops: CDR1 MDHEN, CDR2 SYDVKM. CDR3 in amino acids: CASSLMGLAPNTGELFF. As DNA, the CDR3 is TGTGCCAGCAGTTTAATGGGACTAGCGCCGAACACCGGGGAGCTGTTTTTT.

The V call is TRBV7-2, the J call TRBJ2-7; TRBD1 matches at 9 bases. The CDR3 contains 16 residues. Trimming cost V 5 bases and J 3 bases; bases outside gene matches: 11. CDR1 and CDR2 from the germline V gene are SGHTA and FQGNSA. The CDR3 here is CASSLPWDRENYEQYF. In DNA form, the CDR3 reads TGTGCCAGCAGCCTACCATGGGACAGGGAAAACTACGAGCAGTACTTC. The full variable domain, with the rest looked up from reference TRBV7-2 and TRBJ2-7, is GAGVSQSPSNKVTEKGKDVELRCDPISGHTALYWYRQSLGQGLEFLIYFQGNSAPDKSGLPSDRFSAERTGGSVSTLTIQRTQQEDSAVYLCASSLPWDRENYEQYFGPGTRLTVT.

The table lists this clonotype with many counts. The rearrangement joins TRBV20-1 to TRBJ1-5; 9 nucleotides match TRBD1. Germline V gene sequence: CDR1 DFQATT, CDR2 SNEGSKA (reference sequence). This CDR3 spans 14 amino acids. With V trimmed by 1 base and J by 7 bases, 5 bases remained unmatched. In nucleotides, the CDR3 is TGCAGTGCTAGAGCGGGGGACAGGGAACAGCCCCAGCATTTT. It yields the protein CSARAGDREQPQHF.

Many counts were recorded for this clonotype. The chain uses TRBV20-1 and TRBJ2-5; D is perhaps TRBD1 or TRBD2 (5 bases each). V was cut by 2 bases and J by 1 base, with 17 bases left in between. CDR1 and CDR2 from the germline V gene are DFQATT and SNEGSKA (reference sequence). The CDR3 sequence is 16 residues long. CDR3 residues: CSARQLGRESQETQYF. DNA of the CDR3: TGCAGTGCTAGACAGCTTGGCAGGGAGAGCCAAGAGACCCAGTACTTC.

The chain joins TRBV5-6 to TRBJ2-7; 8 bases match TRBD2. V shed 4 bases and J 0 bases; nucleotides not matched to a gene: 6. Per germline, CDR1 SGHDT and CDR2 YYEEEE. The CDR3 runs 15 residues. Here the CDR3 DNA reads TGTGCCAGCAGCCGGGGGGGATTCAGCTCCTACGAGCAGTACTTC. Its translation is CASSRGGFSSYEQYF.

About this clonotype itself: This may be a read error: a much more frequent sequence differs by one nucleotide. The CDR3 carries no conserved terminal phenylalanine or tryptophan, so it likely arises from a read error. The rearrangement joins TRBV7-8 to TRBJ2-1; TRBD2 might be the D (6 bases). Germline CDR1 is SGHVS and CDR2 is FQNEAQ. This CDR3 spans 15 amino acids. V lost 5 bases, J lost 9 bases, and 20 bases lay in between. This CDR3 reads CASSREMLALGEQFL. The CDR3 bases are TGTGCCAGCAGCCGGGAGATGTTGGCCCTTGGTGAGCAGTTCTTA.

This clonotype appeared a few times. The CDR3 DNA follows: TGTGCCTGGCGAGGGGGTTACGAGCAGTACTTC. This sequence encodes CAWRGGYEQYF. This chain uses TRBV30 with TRBJ2-7; D possibly corresponds to TRBD1 (6 bases). The CDR3 is made up of 11 amino acids. Germline V gene data show CDR1 as GTSNPN and CDR2 as SVGIG (reference sequence). V lost 5 bases and J 4 bases, leaving 9 bases between the germline ends.

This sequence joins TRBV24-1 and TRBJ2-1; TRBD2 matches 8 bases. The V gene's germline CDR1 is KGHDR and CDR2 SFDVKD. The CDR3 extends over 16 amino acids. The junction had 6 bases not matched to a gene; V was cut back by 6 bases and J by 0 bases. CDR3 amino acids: CATSPSSGSSYNEQFF. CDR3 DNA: TGTGCCACCAGTCCCTCCAGCGGGAGCTCCTACAATGAGCAGTTCTTC.

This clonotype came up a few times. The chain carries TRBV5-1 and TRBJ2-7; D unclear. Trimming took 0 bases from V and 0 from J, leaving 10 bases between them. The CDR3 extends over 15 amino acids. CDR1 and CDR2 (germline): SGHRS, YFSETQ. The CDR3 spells CASSLDSVSSYEQYF. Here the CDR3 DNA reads TGCGCCAGCAGCTTGGACAGTGTGAGCTCCTACGAGCAGTACTTC. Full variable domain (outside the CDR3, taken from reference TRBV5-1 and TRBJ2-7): KAGVTQTPRYLIKTRGQQVTLSCSPISGHRSVSWYQQTPGQGLQFLFEYFSETQRNKGNFPGRFSGRQFSNSRSEMNVSTLELGDSALYLCASSLDSVSSYEQYFGPGTRLTVT.

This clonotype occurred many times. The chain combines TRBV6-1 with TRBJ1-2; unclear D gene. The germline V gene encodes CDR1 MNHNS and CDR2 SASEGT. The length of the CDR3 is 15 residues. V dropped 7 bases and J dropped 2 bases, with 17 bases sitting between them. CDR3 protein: CASTTSSILNYGYTF. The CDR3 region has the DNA TGTGCCAGCACCACTTCGTCAATCCTAAACTATGGCTACACCTTC.

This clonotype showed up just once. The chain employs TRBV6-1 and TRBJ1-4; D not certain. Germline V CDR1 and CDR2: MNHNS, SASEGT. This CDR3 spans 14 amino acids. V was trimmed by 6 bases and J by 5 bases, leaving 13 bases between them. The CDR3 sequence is CASRPDYFNEKLFF. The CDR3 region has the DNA TGTGCCAGCAGACCCGACTATTTCAATGAAAAACTGTTTTTT.

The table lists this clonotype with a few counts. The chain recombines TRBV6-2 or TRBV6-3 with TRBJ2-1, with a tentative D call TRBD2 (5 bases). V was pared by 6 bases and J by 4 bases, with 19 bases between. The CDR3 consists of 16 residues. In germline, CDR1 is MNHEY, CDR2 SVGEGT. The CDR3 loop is CASSTHPGFWYNEQFF. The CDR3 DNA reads TGTGCCAGCAGCACCCACCCGGGGTTTTGGTACAATGAGCAGTTCTTC.

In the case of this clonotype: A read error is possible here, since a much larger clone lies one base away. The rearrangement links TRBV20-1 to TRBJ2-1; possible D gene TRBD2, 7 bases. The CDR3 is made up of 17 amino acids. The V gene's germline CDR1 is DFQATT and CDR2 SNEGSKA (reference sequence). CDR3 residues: CSARDWGGASSYNDQFF. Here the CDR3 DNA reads TGCAGTGCTAGAGATTGGGGGGGGGCGAGCTCCTACAATGATCAGTTCTTC.